These 27 T cell receptor beta chains came from one sample sequenced in a study of shared clonotypes between healthy human individuals (dated by TCRdb to 2020 to 2022). Library construction relied on the immunoSEQ multiplex PCR assay. The clones in this table, taken by TCRdb from immuneACCESS, are in-frame only. Not every clone is retained; where verified, under half of the shortfall comes from an unresolved V gene, and the cause of the rest is unknown. This sample comprises under 750,000 clones, 55% to 75% of them detected only once. The ten largest account for roughly 1.8% of the sample. The material sequenced was memory CD4+ T cells sorted from blood. Taken with the paper, the label for cell subset or site translates to: CD45RA-negative fraction. The receptors were gathered from a woman younger than 45 in good health.

The CDR3 here is CSVNSGGDTQYF. For the CDR3, the DNA is TGCAGCGTTAACTCGGGGGGAGATACGCAGTATTTT. J is TRBJ2-3 and V is TRBV29-1; 7 positions match TRBD2. The CDR3 runs to 12 residues. The V and J ends lost 5 bases and 5 bases, in that order; junction bases with no gene match: 4. CDR1 and CDR2 from the germline V gene are SQVTM and ANQGSEA.

The chain is built from TRBV6-6 and TRBJ1-5, with TRBD1 matching 7 bases. The CDR3 has 13 amino acids. CDR1 and CDR2 from the germline V gene are MNHNY and SVGAGI (reference sequence). V lost 7 bases and J lost 6; bases outside the gene matches: 6. The CDR3 region has the DNA TGTGCCAGCATCGGACAGGCCGGTCAGCCCCAGCATTTT. Protein sequence: CASIGQAGQPQHF.

The chain joins TRBV7-6 to TRBJ2-1; D ambiguous. The CDR3 runs to 13 residues. The germline gives CDR1 SGHVS, CDR2 FNYEAQ. With 5 bases removed from V and 9 bases from J, the gap between germline ends came to 14 bases. The CDR3 sequence: CASSPAAVSEQFF. In DNA form, the CDR3 reads TGTGCCAGCAGCCCAGCTGCCGTCAGTGAGCAGTTCTTC.

The J gene is TRBJ1-5, the V gene TRBV6-1; D remains ambiguous. V lost 4 bases and J 7 bases, leaving 17 bases between the germline ends. CDR3 length: 15 amino acids. Germline lookup yields CDR1 MNHNS and CDR2 SASEGT. The CDR3 region has the DNA TGTGCCAGCAGTGGGCCTGACTCGGTAGGGCAGCCCCAGCATTTT. This sequence encodes CASSGPDSVGQPQHF.

V gene TRBV6-1 combines with J gene TRBJ2-7; 7 bases are a match to TRBD2. The CDR3 spans 15 residues. J was trimmed by 0 bases and V by 1 base; bases with no gene match: 3. In germline, CDR1 is MNHNS, CDR2 SASEGT. CDR3 in DNA: TGTGCCAGCAGTGAAGTGCGGGGGACCTCCTACGAGCAGTACTTC. Amino acid sequence: CASSEVRGTSYEQYF.

This clone was observed a single time. The J gene is TRBJ2-7, the V gene TRBV18; D uncertain. Germline CDR1 KGHSH, CDR2 LQKENI. This CDR3 comprises 13 residues. The V and J ends lost 3 bases and 3 bases respectively, with 9 bases between them. The CDR3 spells CASSPLTNYEQYF. In DNA, the CDR3 is TGTGCCAGCTCACCCTTGACAAACTACGAGCAGTACTTC.

The chain links TRBV4-3 to TRBJ2-7, with D unresolved. This CDR3 is built from 15 residues. V was trimmed by 3 bases and J by 2 bases, leaving 14 bases between them. The germline gives CDR1 LGHNA, CDR2 YSLEER. Here the CDR3 reads CASSQRPDGAYEQYF. CDR3 DNA: TGCGCCAGCAGCCAGCGACCGGACGGTGCCTACGAGCAGTACTTC.

The V call is TRBV7-8, the J call TRBJ1-1; D may be TRBD1 (5 bases). Between the trimmed V and J ends, which lost 2 bases and 8 bases, there was a span of 12 bases. The CDR3 has 13 amino acids. Per germline, CDR1 SGHVS and CDR2 FQNEAQ. This CDR3 is CASSLREGSEAFF. The CDR3 nucleotides are TGTGCCAGCAGCTTAAGGGAGGGGTCGGAAGCTTTCTTT.

The chain employs TRBV30 and TRBJ2-5, with D unclear. The V end lost 0 bases, the J end lost 11 bases, and 10 bases lay between the germline ends. Germline V lookup: CDR1 GTSNPN, CDR2 SVGIG (reference sequence). This CDR3 has 11 residues. The DNA for the CDR3 is TGTGCCTGGAGTGTAAGGCAAGAGCAGTACTTC. Its protein product is CAWSVRQEQYF.

The chain couples TRBV6-1 to TRBJ2-7; D is unresolved. The germline gives CDR1 MNHNS, CDR2 SASEGT. V shed 7 bases and J shed 0 bases, with 13 bases lying between them. The CDR3 is 14 amino acids. CDR3 amino acids: CASIGSRNSYEQYF. DNA of the CDR3: TGTGCCAGCATAGGGTCGCGGAACTCCTACGAGCAGTACTTC.

This clone was detected only a few times. The chain employs TRBV5-4 and TRBJ2-7, with no clear D. Per the germline V gene, CDR1 is SGHNT and CDR2 is YYREEE (reference sequence). Trimming took off 4 bases at V and 9 bases at J, with 23 bases between the two ends. The CDR3 has 15 residues. CDR3 amino acids: CASSTTFRREEGQYF. The CDR3 nucleotides read TGTGCCAGCAGCACCACCTTTCGAAGGGAAGAAGGGCAGTACTTC.

Details on this clone: A read error may be the cause here, since a much bigger clone is one base away. V and J are TRBV20-1 and TRBJ1-1; D gene uncertain. V lost 6 bases and J lost 3, with 8 bases in between. Germline V lookup: CDR1 DFQATT, CDR2 SNEGSKA (reference sequence). The CDR3 contains 11 residues. CDR3 protein: CSADMDTEAFF. The CDR3 DNA reads TGCAGTGCCGACATGGACACTGAAGCTTTCTTT.

This chain joins TRBV25-1 and TRBJ1-5; 9 bases fit TRBD1. With V trimmed by 4 bases and J by 7 bases, 5 bases remained unmatched. CDR3 size: 14 residues. Germline CDR1 reads MGHDK; CDR2 reads SYGVNS. DNA for the CDR3: TGTGCCAGCAGTGGGGGACAGGGAAACCAGCCCCAGCATTTT. This gives the protein CASSGGQGNQPQHF.

This clone was detected a few times. This rearrangement joins TRBV2 to TRBJ1-6; D is possibly TRBD1 (5 bases). V lost 3 bases to trimming and J lost 7 bases, with 10 bases between them. Looked up from germline, CDR1 is SNHLY and CDR2 is FYNNEI. This CDR3 spans 14 amino acids. The CDR3, as DNA: TGTGCCAGCAGTGAGGGGACGGACAATTCACCCCTCCACTTT. This sequence encodes CASSEGTDNSPLHF.

V gene TRBV19 combines with J gene TRBJ2-7, with 9 bases fitting TRBD2. The CDR3 spans 17 residues. CDR1 is LNHDA and CDR2 is SQIVND in the germline V gene (reference sequence). V shed 3 bases, J shed 1 base, and the junction held 10 bases outside the gene matches. CDR3 protein: CASSIQGGRAPSYEQYF. The CDR3 region has the DNA TGTGCCAGTAGTATTCAAGGCGGGAGGGCCCCGTCCTACGAGCAGTACTTC.

In its sample, this clone was seen once. The gene calls are TRBV15 and TRBJ2-1; D perhaps matches TRBD2 (6 bases). The V end lost 0 bases, the J end lost 7 bases, and 16 bases lay between the germline ends. The germline CDR1 and CDR2 sequences are LNHNV and YYDKDF (reference sequence). The CDR3 is made up of 16 amino acids. CDR3 in amino acids: CATSREGAGIWNEQFF. CDR3 coding DNA: TGTGCCACCAGCAGAGAAGGCGCGGGAATATGGAATGAGCAGTTCTTC. Looking up the rest from reference TRBV15 and TRBJ2-1 gives the full variable domain: DAMVIQNPRYQVTQFGKPVTLSCSQTLNHNVMYWYQQKSSQAPKLLFHYYDKDFNNEADTPDNFQSRRPNTSFCFLDIRSPGLGDTAMYLCATSREGAGIWNEQFFGPGTRLTVL.

J is TRBJ2-5 and V is TRBV5-1, with D possibly matching TRBD2 (6 bases). Trimming left V 3 bases short and J 3 bases short, with 12 bases between. The CDR3 is 14 residues long. Germline-derived CDR1 and CDR2 are SGHRS and YFSETQ. The CDR3 is CASSSQVAEETQYF. CDR3 bases: TGCGCCAGCAGCTCGCAAGTAGCGGAAGAGACCCAGTACTTC.

The rearrangement uses TRBV11-2 and TRBJ2-2, with a tentative D call TRBD2 (5 bases). Germline values: CDR1 SGHAT, CDR2 FQNNGV. Trimming took off 8 bases at V and 6 bases at J, with 13 bases between the two ends. CDR3 length: 13 amino acids. This CDR3 reads CASVRAIPGELFF. CDR3 nucleotides: TGTGCCAGCGTGAGGGCTATTCCCGGGGAGCTGTTTTTT.

This clone is a singleton in its sample. The V and J genes are TRBV18 and TRBJ2-7; 10 bases line up with TRBD2. In germline, CDR1 is KGHSH, CDR2 LQKENI. The J segment lost 2 bases and the V segment lost 2 bases, leaving 6 bases of the junction unmatched. The CDR3 has 16 residues. Here the CDR3 DNA reads TGTGCCAGCTCACCAAACGGACTAGCGGCAACCTACGAGCAGTACTTC. This translates into CASSPNGLAATYEQYF.

This chain joins TRBV6-6 and TRBJ2-7; 8 nucleotides line up with TRBD2. The CDR3 loop spans 16 amino acids. The V segment lost 7 bases and the J segment 2 bases; nucleotides outside the gene matches: 13. Germline values: CDR1 MNHNY, CDR2 SVGAGI (reference sequence). CDR3 coding DNA: TGTGCCAGCACCCGCCTCGGGGGGGGGCCCCCCTACGAGCAGTACTTC. This sequence encodes CASTRLGGGPPYEQYF.

A remark on this clone: The sample carries other DNA sequences with the same CDR3. The chain recombines TRBV18 with TRBJ2-5; 8 bases line up with TRBD1. The CDR3 runs 14 residues. V was clipped by 3 bases and J by 3 bases; unmatched bases: 3. Per the germline V gene, CDR1 is KGHSH and CDR2 is LQKENI. The CDR3 is CASSPGQGKETQYF. DNA for the CDR3: TGTGCCAGCTCACCCGGACAGGGCAAAGAGACCCAGTACTTC.

This clone appeared a few times. The chain is built from TRBV6-1 and TRBJ1-5; 9 positions agree with TRBD1. Trimming cost V 4 bases and J 2 bases; bases outside gene matches: 9. The CDR3 has 17 amino acids. Looked up from germline, CDR1 is MNHNS and CDR2 is SASEGT. The CDR3 loop reads CASSGTGVGVGNQPQHF. In DNA form, the CDR3 reads TGTGCCAGCAGTGGGACAGGGGTAGGGGTTGGCAATCAGCCCCAGCATTTT.

The rearrangement uses TRBV5-1 and TRBJ2-6, with 9 bases fitting TRBD2. The CDR3 contains 19 residues. Per the germline V gene, CDR1 is SGHRS and CDR2 is YFSETQ. J gave up 2 bases and V 0 bases, and 9 bases lay outside the gene matches. The chain's CDR3 is CASSLAGGTSTTGANVLTF. The CDR3 DNA follows: TGCGCCAGCAGCTTGGCAGGAGGGACTAGCACTACTGGGGCCAACGTCCTGACTTTC.

V usage is TRBV14 and J usage is TRBJ2-7; TRBD2 is a possible D gene (6 bases). The ends were cut back, 4 bases at V and 5 bases at J, with 15 bases in the middle. The CDR3 is 14 amino acids. Germline V gene lookup returns CDR1 SGHDN and CDR2 FVKESK. CDR3 nucleotide sequence: TGTGCCAGCAGCCGGGCAGGGAGGTCCGACGAGCAGTACTTC. Translating gives CASSRAGRSDEQYF.

This chain links TRBV28 with TRBJ2-1; 7 bases map to TRBD2. The length of the CDR3 is 15 residues. V gave up 5 bases and J gave up 6 bases; unmatched junction bases: 10. The germline gives CDR1 MDHEN, CDR2 SYDVKM. The CDR3 nucleotides read TGTGCCAGCAGTGGAAGACTAGCACCGTCCAATGAGCAGTTCTTC. This encodes CASSGRLAPSNEQFF. Looking up the rest from reference TRBV28 and TRBJ2-1 gives the full variable domain: DVKVTQSSRYLVKRTGEKVFLECVQDMDHENMFWYRQDPGLGLRLIYFSYDVKMKEKGDIPEGYSVSREKKERFSLILESASTNQTSMYLCASSGRLAPSNEQFFGPGTRLTVL.

This clone was counted a single time. The genes are TRBV27 and TRBJ1-4; a possible D gene is TRBD1 (5 bases). This CDR3 has 15 residues. The V gene's germline CDR1 is MNHEY and CDR2 SMNVEV (reference sequence). The V and J ends lost 6 bases and 2 bases respectively, with 13 bases between them. The CDR3 coding sequence is TGTGCCAGCAGAAACAGTGGGGGGACTAATGAAAAACTGTTTTTT. Amino acid sequence: CASRNSGGTNEKLFF.

The chain has TRBV7-3 and TRBJ2-7; the match to TRBD1 covers 7 bases. The J segment lost 2 bases and the V segment lost 0 bases, leaving 4 bases of the junction unmatched. The CDR3 is made up of 15 amino acids. Germline V lookup: CDR1 SGHTA, CDR2 FQGTGA. DNA for the CDR3: TGTGCCAGCAGCTTAACGAGGACAGGCCCCTACGAGCAGTACTTC. The encoded protein is CASSLTRTGPYEQYF.